Presented here are 21 T cell receptor beta chains from one specimen sequenced in a study of OX40 agonist ivuxolimab in advanced cancers. Profiled with immunoSEQ multiplex PCR; TCRdb holds only in-frame clones, not every one. The data contain roughly 61,000 clones, about nine tenths of them seen just once; the ten biggest clones take up about a quarter. The sequenced sample was CD4+ or CD8+ T cells sorted from blood, obtained in a trial of the OX40 agonist ivuxolimab. These TCRs come from an adult with an advanced solid tumor such as melanoma, head and neck, liver or kidney cancer.

The genes are TRBV20-1 and TRBJ2-7; no definite D call. CDR3 size: 11 residues. V was clipped by 6 bases and J by 5 bases, with 11 bases between them. The germline V gene has CDR1 DFQATT and CDR2 SNEGSKA (reference sequence). CDR3 sequence reads: CSAAHPHEQYF. The CDR3 coding sequence is TGCAGTGCCGCCCACCCCCACGAGCAGTACTTC.

The chain combines TRBV4-2 with TRBJ2-1; 8 bases are shared with TRBD2. V shed 0 bases, J shed 7 bases, and the junction held 8 bases outside the gene matches. The germline CDR1 and CDR2 sequences are LGHNA and YNFKEQ. The CDR3 loop spans 16 amino acids. As DNA, the CDR3 is TGTGCCAGCAGCCAAGACGTTGCGGGGGGTTTTAATGAGCAGTTCTTC. Its translation is CASSQDVAGGFNEQFF.

The table lists this clone with a few counts. The genes are TRBV9 and TRBJ2-1; 7 bases align to TRBD1. With V trimmed by 4 bases and J by 8 bases, 6 bases remained unmatched. In germline, CDR1 is SGDLS, CDR2 YYNGEE. There are 13 residues in the CDR3. CDR3 in DNA: TGTGCCAGCAGCCATTACAGGGGTGATGAGCAGTTCTTC. Translation: CASSHYRGDEQFF. Variable domain in full (rest from reference TRBV9 and TRBJ2-1): DSGVTQTPKHLITATGQRVTLRCSPRSGDLSVYWYQQSLDQGLQFLIQYYNGEERAKGNILERFSAQQFPDLHSELNLSSLELGDSALYFCASSHYRGDEQFFGPGTRLTVL.

This sequence joins TRBV28 and TRBJ1-2; D remains ambiguous. Between the trimmed V and J ends, which lost 5 bases and 4 bases, there was a span of 20 bases. This CDR3 contains 16 residues. Germline V gives CDR1 MDHEN, CDR2 SYDVKM. This CDR3 is CASSGGSGEMGYGYTF. CDR3 DNA: TGTGCCAGCAGTGGCGGGTCGGGAGAAATGGGCTATGGCTACACCTTC.

In DNA form, the CDR3 reads TGTGCCAGTAGTCTCCGGGCCACCGGGACCAATCAGCCCCAGCATTTT. Translated, it gives CASSLRATGTNQPQHF. The gene calls are TRBV19 and TRBJ1-5, with a weak D call TRBD1 (5 bases). Germline V lookup: CDR1 LNHDA, CDR2 SQIVND (reference sequence). Deletions cut 5 bases from V and 3 bases from J, with 17 bases between. CDR3 length: 16 amino acids. Using reference TRBV19 and TRBJ1-5 for the parts outside the CDR3, the full variable domain is DGGITQSPKYLFRKEGQNVTLSCEQNLNHDAMYWYRQDPGQGLRLIYYSQIVNDFQKGDIAEGYSVSREKKESFPLTVTSAQKNPTAFYLCASSLRATGTNQPQHFGDGTRLSIL.

The J gene is TRBJ2-7, the V gene TRBV13, with 7 positions matching TRBD1. Germline values: CDR1 PRHDT, CDR2 FYEKMQ (reference sequence). CDR3 length: 14 residues. Trimming took 5 bases from V and 6 from J; bases not matched to a gene: 10. Written as DNA, the CDR3 is TGTGCCAGCAGCGACTCGGGACAGTTCCGCGAGCAGTACTTC. It encodes CASSDSGQFREQYF.

The V and J genes are TRBV19 and TRBJ2-1; 8 bases are a match to TRBD2. The CDR3 loop spans 15 amino acids. After removal of 3 bases from V and 3 bases from J, the junction contained 4 bases not matched to a gene. Germline lookup yields CDR1 LNHDA and CDR2 SQIVND (reference sequence). The CDR3 protein is CASSISGSFYNEQFF. CDR3 sequence (DNA): TGTGCCAGTAGTATCAGCGGGAGCTTCTACAATGAGCAGTTCTTC.

The chain links TRBV25-1 to TRBJ1-1; D gene ambiguous. This CDR3 contains 12 residues. Trimming pared 8 bases from V and 3 bases from J, leaving 10 bases between. Germline V gene sequence: CDR1 MGHDK, CDR2 SYGVNS. CDR3 sequence (DNA): TGTGCCAGCTCCGGGAGGTACACTGAAGCTTTCTTT. The encoded protein is CASSGRYTEAFF.

This chain joins TRBV6-5 and TRBJ2-1; 9 nucleotides line up with TRBD2. The CDR3 sequence is 15 residues long. Germline trimming cut 2 bases from V and 6 bases from J; bases unmatched to any gene: 5. Per germline, CDR1 MNHEY and CDR2 SVGAGI. The CDR3 protein is CASSYRREGVNEQFF. The CDR3 nucleotides are TGTGCCAGCAGTTACAGGCGGGAGGGGGTCAATGAGCAGTTCTTC.

The V call is TRBV6-1, the J call TRBJ2-7; 12 positions match TRBD2. The CDR3 is 15 amino acids. Trimming took 1 base from V and 3 from J; bases not matched to a gene: 1. CDR1 is MNHNS, CDR2 SASEGT, per germline. CDR3 residues: CASSEGTSGIYEQYV. CDR3 nucleotides: TGTGCCAGCAGTGAAGGGACTAGCGGGATCTACGAGCAGTACGTC.

The rearrangement uses TRBV9 and TRBJ1-2, with 7 nucleotides matching TRBD1. Germline values: CDR1 SGDLS, CDR2 YYNGEE. The CDR3 covers 17 residues. Losses at the gene ends were 4 bases for V and 3 bases for J; bases not matched to a gene: 15. CDR3 amino acids: CASSPTGYEGRDYGYTF. The CDR3 DNA follows: TGTGCCAGCAGCCCGACAGGGTATGAAGGACGGGACTATGGCTACACCTTC. The full variable domain, rest sourced from reference TRBV9 and TRBJ1-2, is DSGVTQTPKHLITATGQRVTLRCSPRSGDLSVYWYQQSLDQGLQFLIQYYNGEERAKGNILERFSAQQFPDLHSELNLSSLELGDSALYFCASSPTGYEGRDYGYTFGSGTRLTVV.

V and J are TRBV28 and TRBJ1-5; 8 bases are a match to TRBD1. Looked up from germline, CDR1 is MDHEN and CDR2 is SYDVKM. The length of the CDR3 is 15 residues. The V segment lost 6 bases and the J segment 1 base; nucleotides outside the gene matches: 5. CDR3 nucleotides: TGTGCCAGCAGGCGTACAGGGGGGAGCAATCAGCCCCAGCATTTT. As protein: CASRRTGGSNQPQHF.

This chain links TRBV6-5 with TRBJ2-1; 8 nucleotides line up with TRBD2. Germline trimming cut 6 bases from V and 8 bases from J; bases unmatched to any gene: 12. There are 15 residues in the CDR3. Germline assignment: CDR1 MNHEY and CDR2 SVGAGI. The DNA for the CDR3 is TGTGCCAGCAGCGACACGGGACTAGGTCTCGATGAGCAGTTCTTC. It yields the protein CASSDTGLGLDEQFF.

The chain uses TRBV2 and TRBJ1-6; D possibly corresponds to TRBD1 (6 bases). The germline gives CDR1 SNHLY, CDR2 FYNNEI. The CDR3 sequence is 16 residues long. Deletions cut 6 bases from V and 11 bases from J, with 23 bases between. The CDR3 DNA reads TGTGCCAGCAGGGGACTACAGGGAGCAGGAAATCCACCCCTCCACTTT. It is translated as CASRGLQGAGNPPLHF.

Only one count was recorded for this clone. V gene TRBV6-5 combines with J gene TRBJ2-2; 11 nucleotides line up with TRBD2. Trimming removed 6 bases from V and 5 bases from J; junction bases left unmatched: 5. Germline CDR1 MNHEY, CDR2 SVGAGI. CDR3 length: 15 amino acids. This CDR3 reads CASSPWTSGTGELFF. The CDR3 DNA reads as TGTGCCAGCAGCCCATGGACTAGCGGGACCGGGGAGCTGTTTTTT.

This sequence joins TRBV27 and TRBJ2-3; D gene unclear. Germline loops: CDR1 MNHEY, CDR2 SMNVEV (reference sequence). The V gene lost 2 bases and the J gene lost 6 bases, with 6 bases spanning the gap. The CDR3 covers 12 residues. The CDR3 coding sequence is TGTGCCAGCAGTTTAATAGGGGATACGCAGTATTTT. Residues: CASSLIGDTQYF.

The gene calls are TRBV6-6 and TRBJ2-5; no firm D call. CDR1 is MNHNY, CDR2 SVGAGI, per germline (reference sequence). V was pared by 6 bases and J by 4 bases, with 6 bases between. The CDR3 is 11 amino acids. The CDR3 is CASSPRETQYF. CDR3 coding DNA: TGTGCCAGCAGCCCTAGAGAGACCCAGTACTTC.

This clone was counted a few times. The chain is built from TRBV9 and TRBJ2-5; D is uncertain. V was cut by 2 bases and J by 1 base, with 9 bases left in between. CDR1 and CDR2 (germline): SGDLS, YYNGEE. CDR3 length: 14 amino acids. CDR3 coding DNA: TGTGCCAGCAGCGTGTTTGGGCTCCAAGAGACCCAGTACTTC. This sequence encodes CASSVFGLQETQYF.

The rearrangement uses TRBV27 and TRBJ2-1; D is uncertain. The V gene's germline CDR1 is MNHEY and CDR2 SMNVEV (reference sequence). The CDR3 runs to 13 residues. The ends were cut back, 5 bases at V and 5 bases at J, with 10 bases in the middle. CDR3 in DNA: TGTGCCAGCAGTCGTCCAAGCCACAATGAGCAGTTCTTC. Encoded protein: CASSRPSHNEQFF.

The V and J genes are TRBV6-1 and TRBJ2-1, with unresolved D. Trimming removed 3 bases from V and 2 bases from J, with 8 bases in between. The CDR3 spans 14 residues. Germline CDR1 is MNHNS and CDR2 is SASEGT. For the CDR3, the DNA is TGTGCCAGCAGTGAGGAATCGACCTACAATGAGCAGTTCTTC. Translation: CASSEESTYNEQFF.

The chain joins TRBV11-2 to TRBJ2-7, with D unresolved. The CDR3 extends over 14 amino acids. CDR1 and CDR2 (germline): SGHAT, FQNNGV. Trimming stripped 6 bases from V and 2 bases from J, with 14 bases between. The CDR3 region has the DNA TGTGCCAGCAGAAATAGAAGATCCCCCTACGAGCAGTACTTC. As protein: CASRNRRSPYEQYF.